This entry features one T cell receptor beta chain sequence. Antigen specificity is unknown. These data originate in a study of PD-L1 blockade in urothelial cancer. Across the whole study: About 90% of the roughly 30 patients were men whose urothelial cancer was bladder-origin. Median T cell yield per blood sample was about 150,000 cells. Study findings and constraints: Larger 3-week expansion of tumor-associated blood clones was seen in durable-benefit patients.

CDR1 SGHTA and CDR2 FQGNSA come from the germline V gene. V gave up 5 bases and J gave up 4 bases; unmatched junction bases: 11. The CDR3 totals 16 residues. Here immunoSEQ multiplex PCR was the method, and the copy in TCRdb shows in-frame clones only, minus some. The top ten clones hold 6.5% to 8.5% of a sample with 30,000 to 40,000 clones, roughly four fifths of them seen once. Specified time point: pretreatment peripheral blood. A total of 1 to 8 samples per patient were collected pretreatment and on-treatment. The sample was PBMCs, taken around atezolizumab (anti-PD-L1) treatment. The sequence was obtained from a man in his fifties or sixties with urothelial cancer. The chain uses TRBV7-2 and TRBJ1-5; 7 nucleotides match TRBD1. CDR3 protein: CASSPNPRDRNQPQHF. CDR3 bases: TGTGCCAGCAGCCCGAACCCCCGGGACAGAAATCAGCCCCAGCATTTT.